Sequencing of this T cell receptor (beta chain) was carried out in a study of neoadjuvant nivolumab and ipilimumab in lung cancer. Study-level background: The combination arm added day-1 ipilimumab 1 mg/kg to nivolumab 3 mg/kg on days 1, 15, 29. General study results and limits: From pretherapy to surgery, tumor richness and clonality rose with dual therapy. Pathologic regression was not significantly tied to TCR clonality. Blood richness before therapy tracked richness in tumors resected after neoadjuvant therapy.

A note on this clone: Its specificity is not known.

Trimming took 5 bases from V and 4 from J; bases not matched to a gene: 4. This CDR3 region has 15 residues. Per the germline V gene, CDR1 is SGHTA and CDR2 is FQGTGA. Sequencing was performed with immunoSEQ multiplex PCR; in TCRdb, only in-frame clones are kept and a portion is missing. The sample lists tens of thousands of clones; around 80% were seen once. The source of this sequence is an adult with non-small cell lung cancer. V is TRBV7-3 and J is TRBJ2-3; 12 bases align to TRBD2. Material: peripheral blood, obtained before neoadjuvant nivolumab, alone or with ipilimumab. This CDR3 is CASSVLAGGADTQYF. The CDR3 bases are TGTGCCAGCAGCGTACTAGCGGGGGGCGCAGATACGCAGTATTTT.